This T cell receptor (beta chain) comes out of a study of type 1 regulatory T cells. Comments on this clonotype: The target antigen is unknown.

MiXCR, applied by TCRdb to the reads, yields one record per CDR3 protein. The table records under 75,000 distinct CDR3 sequences, about a fifth of them present only once. The CDR3 is made up of 13 amino acids. Trimming cost V 6 bases and J 2 bases, with 10 bases left between them. Germline V gene data show CDR1 as SGHRS and CDR2 as YFSETQ. General study results and limits: Compared with non-Tr1 cells, Tr1 cells showed a narrower TCR repertoire.

The chain carries TRBV5-1 and TRBJ2-3; D is ambiguous. The sequence came from a human donor in good health. Sequences were obtained from cultured type 1 regulatory T (Tr1) cells, either the whole culture or a sorted fraction (not recorded which). The CDR3 region has the DNA TGCGCCAGCACCCTCAAGTCCACAGATACGCAGTATTTT. This gives the protein CASTLKSTDTQYF.